This T cell receptor beta chain was obtained from a study of blood T cell repertoires in COVID-19. Profiled with immunoSEQ multiplex PCR; TCRdb holds only in-frame clones, not every one. The sample contains about 240,000 clones, more than 75% of which appear only once. This clone was seen a single time. The CDR3 sequence is 18 residues long. With 4 bases clipped from V and 0 bases from J, the junction kept 9 bases outside the gene matches. Germline-derived CDR1 and CDR2 are SGHNT and YYREEE (reference sequence). The sequence came from an elderly man with acute or convalescent COVID-19. The sample was peripheral blood. V is TRBV5-4 and J is TRBJ2-6, with 8 bases fitting TRBD1. The chain's CDR3 is CASSPTGAPISGANVLTF. In DNA form, the CDR3 reads TGTGCCAGCAGCCCGACAGGGGCCCCGATCTCTGGGGCCAACGTCCTGACTTTC.